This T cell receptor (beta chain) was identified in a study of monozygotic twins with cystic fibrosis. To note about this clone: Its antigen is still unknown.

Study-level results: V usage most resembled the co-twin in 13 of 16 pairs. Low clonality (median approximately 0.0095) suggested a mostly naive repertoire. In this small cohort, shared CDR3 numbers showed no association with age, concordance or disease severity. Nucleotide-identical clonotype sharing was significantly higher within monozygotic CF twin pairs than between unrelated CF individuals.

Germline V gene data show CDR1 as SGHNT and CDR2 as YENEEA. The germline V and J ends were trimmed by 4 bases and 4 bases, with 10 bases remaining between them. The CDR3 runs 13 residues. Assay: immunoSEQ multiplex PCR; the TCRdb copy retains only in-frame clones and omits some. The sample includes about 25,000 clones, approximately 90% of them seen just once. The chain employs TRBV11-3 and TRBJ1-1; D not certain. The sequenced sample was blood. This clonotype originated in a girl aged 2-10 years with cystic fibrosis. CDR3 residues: CASSSPGLTEAFF. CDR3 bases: TGTGCCAGCAGCTCCCCCGGGCTCACTGAAGCTTTCTTT.